The 10 T cell receptor beta chains below come from one sample, sequenced in a study of cytomegalovirus exposure and HLA in healthy donors. PCR used 60 Vbeta primers and 13 Jbeta primers. Sequencing was performed with immunoSEQ multiplex PCR; in TCRdb, only in-frame clones are kept and a portion is missing. Of about 91,000 clones in the sample, roughly nine tenths were seen once. The sample taken for sequencing was PBMCs. These receptors all come from a man aged 25-45 years in good health and CMV-seropositive.

The chain has TRBV7-8 and TRBJ2-1, with 7 bases identical to TRBD2. Looked up from germline, CDR1 is SGHVS and CDR2 is FQNEAQ. This CDR3 is 15 amino acids long. The J segment lost 9 bases and the V segment lost 5 bases, leaving 13 bases of the junction unmatched. Written as DNA, the CDR3 is TGTGCCAGCAGCCCCACGGGGCGGGAGTTCCTTGAGCAGTTCTTC. Protein product: CASSPTGREFLEQFF.

The V call is TRBV6-1, the J call TRBJ1-3; D is possibly TRBD1 (6 bases). The germline gives CDR1 MNHNS, CDR2 SASEGT. The CDR3 is made up of 15 amino acids. V lost 6 bases and J lost 8, with 20 bases in between. The CDR3 is CASSYRDSSIDTIYF. The CDR3 DNA sequence: TGTGCCAGCAGCTACAGGGATTCCTCAATAGACACCATATATTTT.

The chain carries TRBV27 and TRBJ2-3; possibly TRBD1 for D (5 bases). The CDR3 extends over 13 amino acids. Germline V gives CDR1 MNHEY, CDR2 SMNVEV (reference sequence). The V end lost 7 bases, the J end lost 0 bases, and 8 bases lay between the germline ends. DNA of the CDR3: TGTGCCAGCACCCAGGGTAGCACAGATACGCAGTATTTT. It is translated as CASTQGSTDTQYF.

The CDR3 DNA reads TGTGCCAGCAGCCTTAGCGGGGGGGGCCATGAGCAGTTCTTC. Its translation is CASSLSGGGHEQFF. The chain has TRBV9 and TRBJ2-1, with 11 bases aligning to TRBD2. Per germline, CDR1 SGDLS and CDR2 YYNGEE. The CDR3 covers 14 residues. The trim removed 4 bases at V and 8 bases at J, leaving 5 bases unmatched.

The chain is built from TRBV19 and TRBJ2-5, with 7 bases matching TRBD2. The V segment lost 1 base and the J segment 4 bases; nucleotides outside the gene matches: 6. Germline values: CDR1 LNHDA, CDR2 SQIVND (reference sequence). The CDR3 contains 15 residues. The CDR3: CASSIGTSPRETQYF. In nucleotides, the CDR3 is TGTGCCAGTAGTATAGGGACTAGTCCCAGAGAGACCCAGTACTTC.

The chain has TRBV5-1 and TRBJ2-1; 8 nucleotides line up with TRBD2. The germline V gene has CDR1 SGHRS and CDR2 YFSETQ. The CDR3 totals 15 residues. The ends lost 7 bases at V and 3 bases at J; junction bases unmatched: 9. Written as DNA, the CDR3 is TGCGCCAGCGCCCAGCGGACTAGCAACTACAATGAGCAGTTCTTC. Translation gives CASAQRTSNYNEQFF. Supplemented by reference TRBV5-1 and TRBJ2-1, the full variable domain reads KAGVTQTPRYLIKTRGQQVTLSCSPISGHRSVSWYQQTPGQGLQFLFEYFSETQRNKGNFPGRFSGRQFSNSRSEMNVSTLELGDSALYLCASAQRTSNYNEQFFGPGTRLTVL.

The rearrangement joins TRBV5-6 to TRBJ1-1, with D uncertain. Deletions cut 1 base from V and 0 bases from J, with 10 bases between. Germline-derived CDR1 and CDR2 are SGHDT and YYEEEE. The length of the CDR3 is 15 residues. The CDR3, as DNA: TGTGCCAGCAGCTTGTATCTGGAGATGAACACTGAAGCTTTCTTT. Amino acid sequence: CASSLYLEMNTEAFF.

The chain joins TRBV5-1 to TRBJ2-3; 11 nucleotides match TRBD2. From germline, CDR1 is SGHRS and CDR2 YFSETQ. The CDR3 has 17 amino acids. V lost 4 bases and J lost 6; bases outside the gene matches: 13. In DNA form, the CDR3 reads TGCGCCAGCAGCCTACTAGCGGGAGTAGGGGAAGGGGATACGCAGTATTTT. This encodes CASSLLAGVGEGDTQYF.

This sequence joins TRBV4-1 and TRBJ2-7, with 10 positions matching TRBD1. CDR3 length equals 16 residues. Looked up from germline, CDR1 is MGHRA and CDR2 is YSYEKL. V was pared by 2 bases and J by 2 bases, with 6 bases of the junction left unmatched. CDR3 loop: CASSQHPGQGPYEQYF. The CDR3 region has the DNA TGCGCCAGCAGCCAACACCCGGGACAGGGGCCCTACGAGCAGTACTTC.

This chain joins TRBV10-3 and TRBJ2-5; TRBD1 is a possible D gene (5 bases). This CDR3 contains 13 residues. Trimming removed 3 bases at V and 2 bases at J, with 7 bases between. CDR1 is ENHRY, CDR2 SYGVKD, per germline. The CDR3 sequence: CAISERTQETQYF. As DNA, the CDR3 is TGTGCCATCAGTGAAAGGACACAAGAGACCCAGTACTTC.